This entry features one T cell receptor (beta chain) sequence. The antigen is undetermined. The source of the sample is a study of T cells after yellow fever vaccination. Overall study: With SMART-Seq v4 Ultra Low Input, the fractions containing low cell numbers were prepared.

TCRdb independently ran MiXCR on the 5' RACE reads; one entry per CDR3 protein. The sample lists about 320,000 distinct CDR3 sequences, about 10% occurring once. The V end was cut by 9 bases, the J end by 3 bases, with 11 bases between. This CDR3 comprises 12 residues. CDR1 is SNHLY, CDR2 FYNNEI, per germline. Regarding the study as a whole: Contamination by abundant bulk-population clonotypes could be present in FACS-sorted repertoires.

This sample comprised CD4+ T cells sorted from PBMCs, obtained 45 days after the yellow fever booster vaccination. The chain joins TRBV2 to TRBJ1-2; D gene unclear. This receptor was taken from a man between 18 and 35 years old who received the YFV17D yellow fever vaccine. The CDR3 loop reads CASRREDYGYTF. The CDR3 bases are TGTGCCAGTCGACGGGAGGACTATGGCTACACCTTC.